The rows below give T cell receptor beta chains drawn from one sample of a study of cytomegalovirus exposure and HLA in healthy donors. Sequenced by immunoSEQ multiplex PCR; TCRdb stores in-frame clones only, minus some. The data contain a few hundred thousand clones, roughly 80% of them singletons. Material for sequencing was PBMCs. These receptors were obtained from a girl aged 2 to 10 in good health and CMV-seronegative. CDR3s include the opening cysteine and the closing phenylalanine or tryptophan. The order of the fields is clone size, V gene, D gene, J gene, CDR3 protein, CDR3 DNA. A D gene is named only where the DNA matches it firmly. Clone size, where shown, is once, few, many, or a class for clones that have expanded.

abundance: .; v_gene: TRBV6-4; d_gene: .; j_gene: TRBJ2-3; CDR3aa: CASSVFGGVGTDTQYF; CDR3nt: TGTGCCAGCAGTGTTTTTGGCGGGGTAGGAACAGATACGCAGTATTTT
abundance: once; v_gene: TRBV5-6; d_gene: .; j_gene: TRBJ2-7; CDR3aa: CASSLAYSHYYEQYF; CDR3nt: TGTGCCAGCAGCTTGGCGTACAGCCATTACTACGAGCAGTACTTC
abundance: .; v_gene: TRBV7-2; d_gene: TRBD1; j_gene: TRBJ1-2; CDR3aa: CASSSDRGLGYGYTF; CDR3nt: TGTGCCAGCAGCTCAGACAGGGGGCTCGGCTATGGCTACACCTTC
abundance: .; v_gene: TRBV27; d_gene: .; j_gene: TRBJ1-5; CDR3aa: CASSLGGYQPQHF; CDR3nt: TGTGCCAGCAGTTTAGGGGGGTATCAGCCCCAGCATTTT
abundance: .; v_gene: TRBV9; d_gene: TRBD1; j_gene: TRBJ2-3; CDR3aa: CASNRRTGGSTDTQYF; CDR3nt: TGTGCCAGTAACCGAAGGACAGGGGGGAGCACAGATACGCAGTATTTT
abundance: few; v_gene: TRBV2; d_gene: TRBD1; j_gene: TRBJ2-7; CDR3aa: CARSGPGQGTYEQYF; CDR3nt: TGTGCCAGAAGTGGGCCGGGACAGGGTACCTACGAGCAGTACTTC
abundance: few; v_gene: TRBV4-1; d_gene: .; j_gene: TRBJ1-4; CDR3aa: CASSHRQGQAKLFF; CDR3nt: TGCGCCAGCAGCCATAGGCAGGGGCAAGCAAAACTGTTTTTT
abundance: .; v_gene: TRBV2; d_gene: .; j_gene: TRBJ2-7; CDR3aa: CASSALYEQYF; CDR3nt: TGTGCCAGCAGTGCTCTGTACGAGCAGTACTTC
abundance: .; v_gene: TRBV9; d_gene: TRBD1; j_gene: TRBJ1-2; CDR3aa: CASSPRTGGAGNYGYTF; CDR3nt: TGTGCCAGCAGCCCGCGGACAGGGGGCGCAGGGAACTATGGCTACACCTTC
abundance: .; v_gene: TRBV7-9; d_gene: .; j_gene: TRBJ2-1; CDR3aa: CASSFDRQSYEQFF; CDR3nt: TGTGCCAGCAGCTTTGACAGGCAGAGCTATGAGCAGTTCTTC
abundance: .; v_gene: TRBV5-4; d_gene: .; j_gene: TRBJ2-7; CDR3aa: CASSSRDNFPYEQYF; CDR3nt: TGTGCCAGCAGCTCCCGGGATAATTTCCCCTACGAGCAGTACTTC
abundance: .; v_gene: TRBV11-2; d_gene: TRBD2; j_gene: TRBJ2-5; CDR3aa: CASSLGAAGQETQYF; CDR3nt: TGTGCCAGCAGCTTAGGAGCAGCGGGGCAAGAGACCCAGTACTTC
abundance: .; v_gene: TRBV15; d_gene: TRBD1; j_gene: TRBJ2-6; CDR3aa: CATSSRQGSGANVLTF; CDR3nt: TGTGCCACCAGCTCACGACAGGGCTCTGGGGCCAACGTCCTGACTTTC
abundance: .; v_gene: TRBV11-2; d_gene: TRBD1; j_gene: TRBJ1-2; CDR3aa: CASSPLVGQANYGYTF; CDR3nt: TGTGCCAGCAGCCCGCTAGTGGGACAGGCTAACTATGGCTACACCTTC
abundance: .; v_gene: TRBV11-2; d_gene: .; j_gene: TRBJ2-5; CDR3aa: CASSLTGGLERPQYF; CDR3nt: TGTGCCAGCAGCTTAACTGGGGGCCTGGAGAGACCCCAGTACTTC
abundance: few; v_gene: TRBV5-1; d_gene: .; j_gene: TRBJ1-6; CDR3aa: CASSRGPGGNSPLHF; CDR3nt: TGCGCCAGCAGCAGGGGACCGGGGGGGAATTCACCCCTCCACTTT
abundance: .; v_gene: TRBV5-1; d_gene: .; j_gene: TRBJ2-2; CDR3aa: CASKDVRRANTGELFF; CDR3nt: TGCGCCAGCAAAGATGTTCGGCGGGCGAACACCGGGGAGCTGTTTTTT